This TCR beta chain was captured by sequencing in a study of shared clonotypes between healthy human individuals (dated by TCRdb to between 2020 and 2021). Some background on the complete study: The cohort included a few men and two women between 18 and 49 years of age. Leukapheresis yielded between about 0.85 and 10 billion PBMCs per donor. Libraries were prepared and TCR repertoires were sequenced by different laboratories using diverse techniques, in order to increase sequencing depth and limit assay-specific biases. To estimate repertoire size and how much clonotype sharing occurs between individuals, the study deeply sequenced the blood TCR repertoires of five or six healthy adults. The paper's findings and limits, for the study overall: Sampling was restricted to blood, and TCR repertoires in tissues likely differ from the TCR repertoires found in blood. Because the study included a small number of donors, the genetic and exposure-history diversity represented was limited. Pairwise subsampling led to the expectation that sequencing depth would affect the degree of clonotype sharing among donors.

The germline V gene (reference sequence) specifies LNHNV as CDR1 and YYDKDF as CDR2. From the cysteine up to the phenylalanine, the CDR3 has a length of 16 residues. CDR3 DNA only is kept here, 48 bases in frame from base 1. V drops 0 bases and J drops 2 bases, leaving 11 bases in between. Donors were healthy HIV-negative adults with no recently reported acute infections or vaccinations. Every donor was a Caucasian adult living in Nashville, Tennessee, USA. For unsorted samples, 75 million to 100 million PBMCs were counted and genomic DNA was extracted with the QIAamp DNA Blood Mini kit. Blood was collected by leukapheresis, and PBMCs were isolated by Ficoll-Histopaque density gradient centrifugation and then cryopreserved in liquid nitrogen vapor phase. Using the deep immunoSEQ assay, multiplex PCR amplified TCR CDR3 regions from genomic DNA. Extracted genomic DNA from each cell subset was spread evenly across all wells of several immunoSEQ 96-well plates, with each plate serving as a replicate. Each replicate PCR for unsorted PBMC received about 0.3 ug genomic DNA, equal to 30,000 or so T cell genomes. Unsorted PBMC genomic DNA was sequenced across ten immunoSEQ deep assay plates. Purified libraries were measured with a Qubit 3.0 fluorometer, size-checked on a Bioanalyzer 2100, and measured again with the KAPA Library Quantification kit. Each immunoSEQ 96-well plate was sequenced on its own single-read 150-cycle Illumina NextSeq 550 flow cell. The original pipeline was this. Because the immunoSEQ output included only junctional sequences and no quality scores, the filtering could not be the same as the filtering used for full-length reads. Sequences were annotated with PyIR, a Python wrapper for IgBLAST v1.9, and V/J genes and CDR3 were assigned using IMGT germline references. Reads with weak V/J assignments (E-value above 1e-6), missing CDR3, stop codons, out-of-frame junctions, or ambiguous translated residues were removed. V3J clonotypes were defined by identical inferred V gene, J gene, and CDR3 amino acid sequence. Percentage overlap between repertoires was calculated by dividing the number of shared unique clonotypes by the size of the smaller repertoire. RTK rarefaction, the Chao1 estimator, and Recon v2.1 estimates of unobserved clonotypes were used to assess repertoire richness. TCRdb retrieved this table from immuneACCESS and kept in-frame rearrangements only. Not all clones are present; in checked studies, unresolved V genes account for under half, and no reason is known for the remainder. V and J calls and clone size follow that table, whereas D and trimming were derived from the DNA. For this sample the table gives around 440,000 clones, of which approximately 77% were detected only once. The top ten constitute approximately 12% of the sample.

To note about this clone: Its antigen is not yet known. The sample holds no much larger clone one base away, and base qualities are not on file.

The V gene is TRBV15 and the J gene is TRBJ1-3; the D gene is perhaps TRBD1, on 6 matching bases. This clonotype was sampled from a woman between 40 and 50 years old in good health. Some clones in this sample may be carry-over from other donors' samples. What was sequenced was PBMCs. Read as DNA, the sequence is TGTGCCACCAGCAGAGATCGGGGACAACCTGGAAACACCATATATTTT. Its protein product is CATSRDRGQPGNTIYF.